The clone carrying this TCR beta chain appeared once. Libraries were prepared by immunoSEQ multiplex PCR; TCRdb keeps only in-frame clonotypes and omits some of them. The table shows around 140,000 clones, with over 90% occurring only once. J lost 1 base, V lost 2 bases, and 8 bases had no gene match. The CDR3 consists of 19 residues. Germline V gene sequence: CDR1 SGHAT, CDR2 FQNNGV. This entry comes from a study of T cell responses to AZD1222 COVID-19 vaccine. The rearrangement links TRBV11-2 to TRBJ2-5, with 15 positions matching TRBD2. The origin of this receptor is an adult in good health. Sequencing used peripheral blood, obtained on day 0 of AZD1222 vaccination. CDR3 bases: TGTGCCAGCAGCTTATCGGGACTAGCGGGGGGCGCTCCCCAAGAGACCCAGTACTTC. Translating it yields CASSLSGLAGGAPQETQYF.